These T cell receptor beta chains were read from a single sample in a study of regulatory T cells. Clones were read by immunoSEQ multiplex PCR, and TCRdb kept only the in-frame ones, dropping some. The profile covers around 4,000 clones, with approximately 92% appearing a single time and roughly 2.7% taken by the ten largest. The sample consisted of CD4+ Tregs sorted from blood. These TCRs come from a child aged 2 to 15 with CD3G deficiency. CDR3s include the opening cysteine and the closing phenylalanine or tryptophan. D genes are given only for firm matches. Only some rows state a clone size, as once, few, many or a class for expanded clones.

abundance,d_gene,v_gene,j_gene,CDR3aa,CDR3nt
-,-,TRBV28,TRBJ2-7,CASSGGRSRYEQYF,TGTGCCAGCAGTGGAGGGAGGTCCCGCTACGAGCAGTACTTC
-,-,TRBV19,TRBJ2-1,CASSIGLDNEQFF,TGTGCCAGTAGTATAGGCCTAGACAATGAGCAGTTCTTC
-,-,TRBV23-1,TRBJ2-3,CASSRGGTDTQYF,TGCGCCAGCAGTCGCGGGGGCACAGATACGCAGTATTTT
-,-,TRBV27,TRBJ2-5,CASSDKLTGDFQETQYF,TGTGCCAGCAGCGACAAACTCACAGGGGACTTCCAAGAGACCCAGTACTTC
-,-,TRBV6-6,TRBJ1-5,CASSTGGTQPQHF,TGTGCCAGCAGTACGGGGGGCACTCAGCCCCAGCATTTT
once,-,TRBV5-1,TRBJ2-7,CASSVDGAYEQYF,TGCGCCAGCAGCGTGGACGGAGCCTACGAGCAGTACTTC
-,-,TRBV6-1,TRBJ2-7,CASRRGVPPYEQYF,TGTGCCAGCCGGAGGGGTGTACCCCCCTACGAGCAGTACTTC
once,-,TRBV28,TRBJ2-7,CASGRAYEQYF,TGTGCCAGTGGAAGGGCCTACGAGCAGTACTTC
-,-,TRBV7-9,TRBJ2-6,CASSLGASGANVLTF,TGTGCCAGCAGCTTAGGGGCATCCGGGGCCAACGTCCTGACTTTC
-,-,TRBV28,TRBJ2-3,CASSYMGPTDTQYF,TGTGCCAGCAGTTATATGGGACCCACAGATACGCAGTATTTT
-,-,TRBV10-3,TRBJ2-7,CATIPGHPSDEQYF,TGTGCCACCATTCCGGGACATCCCTCAGACGAGCAGTACTTC
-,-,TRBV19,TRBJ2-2,CASSISGAGSGELFF,TGTGCCAGTAGTATATCCGGTGCAGGGAGTGGGGAGCTGTTTTTT
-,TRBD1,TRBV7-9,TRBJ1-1,CASSHRGMNTEAFF,TGTGCCAGCAGCCACAGGGGTATGAACACTGAAGCTTTCTTT
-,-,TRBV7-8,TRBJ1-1,CASSLEFQGNTEAFF,TGTGCCAGCAGCCTAGAGTTCCAAGGCAACACTGAAGCTTTCTTT
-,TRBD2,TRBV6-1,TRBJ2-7,CASRGLAETYEQYF,TGTGCCAGCAGGGGACTAGCGGAGACCTACGAGCAGTACTTC
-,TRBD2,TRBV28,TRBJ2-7,CASSQAGLYEQYF,TGTGCCAGCAGTCAAGCGGGACTCTACGAGCAGTACTTC
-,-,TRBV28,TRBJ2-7,CASSDRREQYF,TGTGCCAGCAGTGATCGACGCGAGCAGTACTTC
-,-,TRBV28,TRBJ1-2,CASSVERVRTNYGYTF,TGTGCCAGCAGTGTCGAGAGGGTGAGAACTAACTATGGCTACACCTTC
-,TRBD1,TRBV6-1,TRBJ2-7,CASSIRDSYEQYF,TGTGCCAGCAGTATCCGGGACAGTTACGAGCAGTACTTC
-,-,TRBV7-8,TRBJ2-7,CASSLGPSGYSYEQYF,TGTGCCAGCAGCTTAGGCCCTTCAGGGTACTCCTACGAGCAGTACTTC
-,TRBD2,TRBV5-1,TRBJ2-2,CASSFSGTSTGELFF,TGCGCCAGCAGCTTTAGCGGGACCAGCACCGGGGAGCTGTTTTTT
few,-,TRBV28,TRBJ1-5,CASVKSSSGQPQHF,TGTGCCAGCGTAAAGTCCTCCTCGGGTCAGCCCCAGCATTTT
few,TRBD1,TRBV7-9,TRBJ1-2,CASSQTGNYGYTF,TGTGCCAGCAGCCAGACAGGGAACTATGGCTACACCTTC
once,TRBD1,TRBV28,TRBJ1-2,CASSFGDRESGYTF,TGTGCCAGCAGTTTCGGGGACAGGGAATCTGGCTACACCTTC
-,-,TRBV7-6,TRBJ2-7,CASSPRVPPYEQYF,TGTGCCAGCAGCCCCAGGGTCCCACCCTACGAGCAGTACTTC
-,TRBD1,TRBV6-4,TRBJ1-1,CASSAKDRGVTEAFF,TGTGCCAGCAGTGCGAAGGACAGGGGGGTCACTGAAGCTTTCTTT
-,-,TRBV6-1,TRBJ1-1,CASSERADTEAFF,TGTGCCAGCAGTGAACGGGCAGACACTGAAGCTTTCTTT
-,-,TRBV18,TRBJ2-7,CASSRGAGGYEQYF,TGTGCCAGCTCCCGCGGGGCAGGAGGCTACGAGCAGTACTTC
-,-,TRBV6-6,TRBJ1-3,CASSTSGQRPGNTIYF,TGTGCCAGCAGTACTTCAGGACAGCGCCCCGGAAACACCATATATTTT
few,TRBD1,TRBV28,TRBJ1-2,CASSLRPDRIYGYTF,TGTGCCAGCAGTTTACGACCGGACAGGATCTATGGCTACACCTTC
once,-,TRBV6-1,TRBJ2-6,CASSVQVGANVLTF,TGTGCCAGCAGTGTGCAGGTGGGGGCCAACGTCCTGACTTTC
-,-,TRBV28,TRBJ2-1,CASSIPRGYNEQFF,TGTGCCAGCAGTATTCCTAGGGGATACAATGAGCAGTTCTTC
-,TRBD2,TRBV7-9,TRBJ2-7,CASSGSGRDYEQYF,TGTGCCAGCAGCGGTAGCGGGAGGGACTACGAGCAGTACTTC
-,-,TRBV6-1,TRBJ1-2,CASSLATGTSYTF,TGTGCCAGCAGTCTCGCTACAGGGACGAGCTACACCTTC
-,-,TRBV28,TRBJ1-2,CASSTDAPLGYGYTF,TGTGCCAGCAGTACGGACGCTCCGCTAGGCTATGGCTACACCTTC
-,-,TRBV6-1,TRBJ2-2,CASRGTSNTGELFF,TGTGCCAGCCGAGGGACATCGAACACCGGGGAGCTGTTTTTT